These 17 T cell receptor beta chains were all obtained from the same sample, sequenced in a study of CD8 T cells in ankylosing spondylitis. TCRdb itself ran the 5' RACE reads through MiXCR, one entry per CDR3 protein. The table records some 290,000 distinct CDR3 sequences, around 20% of them present only once. Material: blood, either unsorted or a sorted T cell fraction (not recorded which). These receptors came from a male donor with ankylosing spondylitis or in good health (not recorded which).

In its sample, this clonotype was seen a few times. The chain has TRBV5-1 and TRBJ2-5, with TRBD2 identical over 10 bases. V was pared by 2 bases and J by 4 bases, with 5 bases of the junction left unmatched. Per germline, CDR1 SGHRS and CDR2 YFSETQ. CDR3 size: 15 residues. The CDR3 nucleotides are TGCGCCAGCAGCTTTCAGCGGGGGGGCCGAGAGACCCAGTACTTC. Amino acid sequence: CASSFQRGGRETQYF.

This clonotype has a handful of counts. The V call is TRBV9, the J call TRBJ1-1; maybe TRBD1 (5 bases). The CDR3 is 14 residues long. In germline, CDR1 is SGDLS, CDR2 YYNGEE. Trimming took 0 bases from V and 5 from J, leaving 11 bases between them. In DNA, the CDR3 is TGTGCCAGCAGCGTAGACATTGGGGGGACTGAAGCTTTCTTT. Protein: CASSVDIGGTEAFF.

This clonotype was found a few times. The chain links TRBV6-1 to TRBJ2-7; D possibly corresponds to TRBD2 (6 bases). V dropped 6 bases and J dropped 1 base, with 16 bases sitting between them. CDR3 length: 15 residues. CDR1 and CDR2 (germline): MNHNS, SASEGT. CDR3 sequence reads: CASRDGAGRSYEQYV. The CDR3 nucleotides are TGTGCCAGCAGAGACGGGGCAGGGAGGTCCTACGAGCAGTACGTC.

This sequence joins TRBV9 and TRBJ2-3; 7 nucleotides line up with TRBD1. The germline V gene has CDR1 SGDLS and CDR2 YYNGEE. The CDR3 length is 15 residues. Losses at the gene ends were 6 bases for V and 0 bases for J; bases not matched to a gene: 7. The CDR3 DNA reads as TGTGCCAGCACCTTGGGACAGACTAGCACAGATACGCAGTATTTT. Its protein product is CASTLGQTSTDTQYF.

This clonotype was seen repeatedly, ten times or more. J is TRBJ2-1 and V is TRBV28; 11 bases align to TRBD2. Unmatched junction bases numbered 5, after V lost 4 bases and J lost 6 bases. The germline V gene has CDR1 MDHEN and CDR2 SYDVKM. This CDR3 spans 15 amino acids. The CDR3 here is CASSSTSGRFNEQFF. The CDR3 DNA is TGTGCCAGCAGTTCTACTAGCGGGAGATTCAATGAGCAGTTCTTC.

CDR3 region: CASSMEGRQLETQYF. CDR3 coding DNA: TGCGCCAGCAGCATGGAGGGGCGACAGCTAGAGACCCAGTACTTC. This chain uses TRBV5-1 with TRBJ2-5; weak D call: TRBD2 (6 bases). Germline lookup yields CDR1 SGHRS and CDR2 YFSETQ. With 4 bases removed from V and 4 bases from J, the gap between germline ends came to 17 bases. The CDR3 totals 15 residues.

This clonotype has a handful of counts. The chain employs TRBV12-5 and TRBJ2-1; D tentatively fits TRBD1 or TRBD2 (6 bases each). The V gene's germline CDR1 is LGHNT and CDR2 FRNRAP. V gave up 0 bases and J gave up 9 bases, with 15 bases separating them. The CDR3 runs 15 residues. The CDR3 region is CASGLVGGGGFEQFF. The CDR3 coding sequence is TGTGCTAGTGGTTTGGTCGGAGGGGGAGGCTTTGAGCAGTTCTTC.

This chain links TRBV5-1 with TRBJ1-2; D is unclear. With 1 base removed from V and 4 bases from J, the gap between germline ends came to 8 bases. The CDR3 consists of 13 residues. Germline assignment: CDR1 SGHRS and CDR2 YFSETQ. The CDR3: CASSLSDGYGYTF. In DNA, the CDR3 is TGCGCCAGCAGCTTGAGCGACGGCTATGGCTACACCTTC.

Note on this clonotype: A much bigger clone sits one base away, suggesting this may be a read error. This sequence joins TRBV3-1 and TRBJ2-5; D remains unclear. This CDR3 is built from 11 residues. Germline V gene data show CDR1 as LGHDT and CDR2 as YNNKEL (reference sequence). The DNA of the CDR3 is TGTACCAGCAGCCGGGCAGAGACCCAGTACTTC. Its translation is CTSSRAETQYF.

This chain connects TRBV20-1 to TRBJ2-1, with 8 bases that match TRBD1. CDR1 is DFQATT and CDR2 is SNEGSKA in the germline V gene (reference sequence). V shed 2 bases, J shed 6 bases, and the junction held 6 bases outside the gene matches. This CDR3 comprises 14 residues. Here the CDR3 reads CSARSGGAVNEQFF. The CDR3, as DNA: TGCAGTGCTAGATCAGGGGGCGCAGTCAATGAGCAGTTCTTC.

This chain uses TRBV6-5 with TRBJ1-1, with no clear D. Trimming removed 7 bases at V and 8 bases at J, with 11 bases between. CDR3 size: 11 residues. Germline-derived CDR1 and CDR2 are MNHEY and SVGAGI. The CDR3 spells CASNQGPEAFF. CDR3 bases: TGTGCCAGCAACCAAGGGCCCGAAGCTTTCTTT.

This clonotype was found a few times. The chain joins TRBV20-1 to TRBJ1-5; TRBD1 is a possible D gene (5 bases). The V end was cut by 6 bases, the J end by 0 bases, with 12 bases between. The CDR3 loop spans 14 amino acids. Germline CDR1 reads DFQATT; CDR2 reads SNEGSKA (reference sequence). CDR3 loop: CSAIGGNSNQPQHF. The CDR3 bases are TGCAGTGCCATCGGGGGGAATAGCAATCAGCCCCAGCATTTT.

This chain connects TRBV9 to TRBJ2-3, with 9 positions matching TRBD2. With 3 bases clipped from V and 3 bases from J, the junction kept 2 bases outside the gene matches. CDR3 length equals 14 residues. Germline V lookup: CDR1 SGDLS, CDR2 YYNGEE. CDR3 region: CASSAGLATDTQYF. DNA of the CDR3: TGTGCCAGCAGCGCAGGACTAGCGACAGATACGCAGTATTTT.

The rearrangement joins TRBV18 to TRBJ2-1; 13 positions match TRBD2. Unmatched junction bases numbered 4, after V lost 1 base and J lost 7 bases. Germline V gene data show CDR1 as KGHSH and CDR2 as LQKENI. CDR3 size: 16 residues. In DNA form, the CDR3 reads TGTGCCAGCTCACCACGGAGACTAGCGGGGGGAAATGAGCAGTTCTTC. It codes for CASSPRRLAGGNEQFF.

This clonotype was recorded a few times. The chain is built from TRBV5-7 and TRBJ2-1, with TRBD1 matching over 9 bases. TRBV5-7 is filed as an ORF, its function uncertain. This CDR3 has 19 residues. Unmatched junction bases numbered 17, after V lost 6 bases and J lost 1 base. CDR3 sequence reads: CASIKIGGDRAGSYNEQFF. For the CDR3, the DNA is TGTGCCAGCATCAAAATCGGCGGGGACAGGGCCGGGTCCTACAATGAGCAGTTCTTC.

This clonotype was picked up a small number of times. The chain has TRBV12-3 or TRBV12-4 and TRBJ2-3, with unresolved D. The CDR3 runs to 14 residues. The germline V and J ends were trimmed by 5 bases and 6 bases, with 15 bases remaining between them. CDR3 nucleotide sequence: TGTGCCAGCAGTCTAGGGAATCCCCGGGATACGCAGTATTTT. It codes for CASSLGNPRDTQYF.

This clonotype was recorded many times. V gene TRBV29-1 combines with J gene TRBJ1-1; 8 positions match TRBD1. The V gene end was trimmed by 4 bases and the J gene end by 11 bases; junction bases not matched to a gene: 6. CDR3 length equals 11 residues. Germline V gene sequence: CDR1 SQVTM, CDR2 ANQGSEA. The CDR3 is CSVAQGAWAFF. Here the CDR3 DNA reads TGCAGCGTTGCCCAGGGGGCTTGGGCTTTCTTT.